This TCR delta chain was profiled in a study of gamma-delta T cells after stem cell transplantation. TCRdb re-called the RT-PCR reads through CATT. The repertoire holds about 800 delta-chain clones, with roughly a tenth as singletons. The V segment lost 3 bases and the J segment 1 base; nucleotides outside the gene matches: 7. The CDR3 covers 18 residues. Germline V gene lookup returns CDR1 GEAIGNYY and CDR2 EKD. As to this clone: DNA and listed protein disagree at residue 5, so the protein shown here was translated from the DNA.

V and J are TRDV2 and TRDJ3, with 8 bases identical to TRDD3. The sequence was obtained from a human donor. It is not recorded whose cells these are; they may come from a transplant donor. The specimen was gamma-delta T cells. In DNA form, the CDR3 reads TGTGCCTGTGACGCCGTACTGGGGGCTTCCTGGGACACCCGACAGATGTTTTTC. Protein: CACDAVLGASWDTRQMFF.